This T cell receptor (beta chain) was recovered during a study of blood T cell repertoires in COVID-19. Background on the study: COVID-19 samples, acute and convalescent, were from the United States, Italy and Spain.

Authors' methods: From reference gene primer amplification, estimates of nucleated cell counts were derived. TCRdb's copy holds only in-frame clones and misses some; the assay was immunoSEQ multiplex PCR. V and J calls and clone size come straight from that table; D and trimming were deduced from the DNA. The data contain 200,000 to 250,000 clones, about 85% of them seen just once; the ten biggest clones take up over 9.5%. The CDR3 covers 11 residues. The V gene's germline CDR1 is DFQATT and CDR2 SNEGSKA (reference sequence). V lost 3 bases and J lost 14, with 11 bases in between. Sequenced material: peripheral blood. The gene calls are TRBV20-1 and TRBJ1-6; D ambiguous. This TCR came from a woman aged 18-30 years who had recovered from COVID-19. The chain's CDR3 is CSASSGPSLHF. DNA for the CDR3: TGCAGTGCTAGTTCAGGTCCCTCCCTCCACTTT.